This is a list of T cell receptor beta chains from one sample in a study of T cell responses to AZD1222 COVID-19 vaccine. Libraries were prepared by immunoSEQ multiplex PCR; TCRdb keeps only in-frame clonotypes and omits some of them. The profile covers tens of thousands of clones, with roughly nine tenths appearing a single time and 7% to 10% taken by the ten largest. The material was peripheral blood, obtained 28 days after the second AZD1222 dose. These receptors were collected from an adult who received the AZD1222 COVID-19 vaccine. Both conserved end residues are part of each CDR3. Size values are once, few and many counts, or a class for expanded clones, and some rows have none.

>TRBV4-3|.
CASSQEINEKLFF
>TRBV5-1|.
CASTREFVSTDTQYF
>TRBV5-1|.
CASRTGGANTQYF
>TRBV27|.
CASSSTGYEQYF
>TRBV5-1|.
CASSSPEGWETQYF
>TRBV11-3|.
CASSFDTTWAPMNTEAFF
>TRBV19|.
CASSNTGRRNTEAFF
>TRBV24-1|.
CATQGHDEQFF
>TRBV30|.
CAWRRDRGSGNTIYF
>TRBV11-3|.
CASSLLTGARETQYF
>TRBV29-1|medium-sized
CSAVSGLSYNEQFF
>TRBV7-3|.
CASSPGWLLNTGELFF
>TRBV4-2|.
CASSQEGTGTYGYTF
>TRBV7-2|.
CASSLGIDTQYF
>TRBV19|.
CASRAGPDTEAFF
>TRBV7-3|once
CASSFGRDNKGYTF